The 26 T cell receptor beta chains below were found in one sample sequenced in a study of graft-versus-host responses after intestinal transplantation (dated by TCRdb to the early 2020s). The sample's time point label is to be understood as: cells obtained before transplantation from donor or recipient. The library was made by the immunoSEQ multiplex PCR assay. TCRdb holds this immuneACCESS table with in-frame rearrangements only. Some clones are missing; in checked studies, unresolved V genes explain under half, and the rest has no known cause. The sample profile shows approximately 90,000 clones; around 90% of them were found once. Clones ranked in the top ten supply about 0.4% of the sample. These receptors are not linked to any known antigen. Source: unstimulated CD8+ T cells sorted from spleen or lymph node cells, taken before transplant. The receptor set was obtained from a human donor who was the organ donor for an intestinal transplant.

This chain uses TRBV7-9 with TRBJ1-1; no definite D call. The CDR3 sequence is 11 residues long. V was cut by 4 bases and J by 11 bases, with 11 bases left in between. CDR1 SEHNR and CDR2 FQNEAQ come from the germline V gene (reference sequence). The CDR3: CASSSDEVAFF. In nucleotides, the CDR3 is TGTGCCAGCAGCTCAGATGAGGTTGCTTTCTTT. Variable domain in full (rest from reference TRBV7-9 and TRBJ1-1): DTGVSQNPRHKITKRGQNVTFRCDPISEHNRLYWYRQTLGQGPEFLTYFQNEAQLEKSRLLSDRFSAERPKGSFSTLEIQRTEQGDSAMYLCASSSDEVAFFGQGTRLTVV.

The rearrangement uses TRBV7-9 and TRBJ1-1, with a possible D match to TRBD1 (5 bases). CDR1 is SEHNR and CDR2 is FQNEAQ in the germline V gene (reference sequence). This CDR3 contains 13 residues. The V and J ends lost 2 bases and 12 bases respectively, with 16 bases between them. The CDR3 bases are TGTGCCAGCAGCTTAATTGGGGGGACCGACTCTTTCTTT. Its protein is CASSLIGGTDSFF.

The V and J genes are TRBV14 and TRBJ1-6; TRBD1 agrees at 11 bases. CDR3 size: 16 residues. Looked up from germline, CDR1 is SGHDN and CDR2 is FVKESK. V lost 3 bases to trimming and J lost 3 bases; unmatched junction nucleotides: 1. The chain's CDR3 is CASSHGTGGYNSPLHF. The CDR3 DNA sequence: TGTGCCAGCAGCCACGGGACAGGGGGCTATAATTCACCCCTCCACTTT.

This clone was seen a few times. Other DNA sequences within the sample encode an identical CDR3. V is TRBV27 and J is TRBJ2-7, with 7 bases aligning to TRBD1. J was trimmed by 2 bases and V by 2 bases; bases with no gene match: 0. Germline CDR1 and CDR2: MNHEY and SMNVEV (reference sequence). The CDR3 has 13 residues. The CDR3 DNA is TGTGCCAGCAGTTTACAGGGGGCCTACGAGCAGTACTTC. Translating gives CASSLQGAYEQYF.

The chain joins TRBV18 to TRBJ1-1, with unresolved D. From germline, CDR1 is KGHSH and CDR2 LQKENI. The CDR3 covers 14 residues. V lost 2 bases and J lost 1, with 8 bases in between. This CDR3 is CASSPAGENTEAFF. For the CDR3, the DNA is TGTGCCAGCTCACCAGCAGGCGAGAACACTGAAGCTTTCTTT.

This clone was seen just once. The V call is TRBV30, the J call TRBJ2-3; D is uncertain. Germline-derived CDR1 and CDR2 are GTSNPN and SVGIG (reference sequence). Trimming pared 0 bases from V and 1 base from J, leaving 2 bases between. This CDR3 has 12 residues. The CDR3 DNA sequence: TGTGCCTGGAGTGTCGGCACAGATACGCAGTATTTT. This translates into CAWSVGTDTQYF.

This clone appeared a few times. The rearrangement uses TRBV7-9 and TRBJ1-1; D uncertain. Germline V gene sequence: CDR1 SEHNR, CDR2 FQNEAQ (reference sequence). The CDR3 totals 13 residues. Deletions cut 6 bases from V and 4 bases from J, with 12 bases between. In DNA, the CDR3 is TGTGCCAGCAGTCTCCCCGGTGGCACTGAAGCTTTCTTT. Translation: CASSLPGGTEAFF.

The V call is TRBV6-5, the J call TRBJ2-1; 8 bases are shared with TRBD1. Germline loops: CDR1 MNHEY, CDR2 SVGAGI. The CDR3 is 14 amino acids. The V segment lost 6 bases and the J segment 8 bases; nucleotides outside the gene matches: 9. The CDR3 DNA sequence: TGTGCCAGCAGGATCGGGACAGGTATCGATGAGCAGTTCTTC. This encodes CASRIGTGIDEQFF.

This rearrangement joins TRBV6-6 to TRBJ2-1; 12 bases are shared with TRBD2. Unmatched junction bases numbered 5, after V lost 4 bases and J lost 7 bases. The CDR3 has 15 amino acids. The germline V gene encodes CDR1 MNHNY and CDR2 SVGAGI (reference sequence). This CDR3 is CASSLKLAGGNEQFF. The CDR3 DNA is TGTGCCAGCAGTTTAAAACTAGCGGGGGGTAATGAGCAGTTCTTC.

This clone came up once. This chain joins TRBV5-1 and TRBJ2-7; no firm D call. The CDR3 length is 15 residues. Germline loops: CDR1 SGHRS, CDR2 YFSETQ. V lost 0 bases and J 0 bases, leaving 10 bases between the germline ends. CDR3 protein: CASSLESQVSYEQYF. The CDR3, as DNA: TGCGCCAGCAGCTTGGAGTCTCAGGTCTCCTACGAGCAGTACTTC. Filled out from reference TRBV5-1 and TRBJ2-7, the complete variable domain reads KAGVTQTPRYLIKTRGQQVTLSCSPISGHRSVSWYQQTPGQGLQFLFEYFSETQRNKGNFPGRFSGRQFSNSRSEMNVSTLELGDSALYLCASSLESQVSYEQYFGPGTRLTVT.

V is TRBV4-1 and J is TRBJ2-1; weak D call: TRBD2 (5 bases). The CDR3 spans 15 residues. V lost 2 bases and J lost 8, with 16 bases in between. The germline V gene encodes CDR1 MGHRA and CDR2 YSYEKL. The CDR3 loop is CASSQSLALVDEQFF. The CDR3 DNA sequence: TGCGCCAGCAGCCAATCCCTAGCTTTGGTCGATGAGCAGTTCTTC.

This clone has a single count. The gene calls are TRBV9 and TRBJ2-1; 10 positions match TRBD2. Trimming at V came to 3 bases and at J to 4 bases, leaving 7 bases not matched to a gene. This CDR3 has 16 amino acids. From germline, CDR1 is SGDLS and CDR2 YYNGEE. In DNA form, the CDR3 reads TGTGCCAGCAGCGAAGGTTCTAGCGGGGGTTACAATGAGCAGTTCTTC. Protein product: CASSEGSSGGYNEQFF.

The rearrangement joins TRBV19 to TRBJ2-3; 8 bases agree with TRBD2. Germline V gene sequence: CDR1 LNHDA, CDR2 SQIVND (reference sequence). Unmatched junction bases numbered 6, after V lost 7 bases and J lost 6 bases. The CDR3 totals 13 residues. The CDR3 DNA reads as TGTGCCAGTACAAGCGGGGGAGCGGATACGCAGTATTTT. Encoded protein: CASTSGGADTQYF.

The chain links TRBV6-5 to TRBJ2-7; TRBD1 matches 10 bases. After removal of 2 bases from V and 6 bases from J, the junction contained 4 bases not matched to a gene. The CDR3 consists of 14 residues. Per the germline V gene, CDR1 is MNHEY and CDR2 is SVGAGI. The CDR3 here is CASSYMDRGFEQYF. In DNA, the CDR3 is TGTGCCAGCAGTTACATGGACAGGGGGTTCGAGCAGTACTTC.

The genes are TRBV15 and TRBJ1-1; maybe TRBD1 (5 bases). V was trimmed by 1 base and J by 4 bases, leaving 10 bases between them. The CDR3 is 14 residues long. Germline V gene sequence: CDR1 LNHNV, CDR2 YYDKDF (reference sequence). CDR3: CATSRAEGRTEAFF. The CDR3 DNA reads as TGTGCCACCAGCAGAGCGGAGGGACGCACTGAAGCTTTCTTT.

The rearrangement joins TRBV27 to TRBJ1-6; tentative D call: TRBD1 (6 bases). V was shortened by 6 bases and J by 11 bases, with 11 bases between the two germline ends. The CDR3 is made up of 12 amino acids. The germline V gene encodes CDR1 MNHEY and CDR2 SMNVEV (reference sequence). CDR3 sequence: CASSLQGTPLHF. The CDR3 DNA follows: TGTGCCAGCAGCCTACAGGGAACACCCCTCCACTTT.

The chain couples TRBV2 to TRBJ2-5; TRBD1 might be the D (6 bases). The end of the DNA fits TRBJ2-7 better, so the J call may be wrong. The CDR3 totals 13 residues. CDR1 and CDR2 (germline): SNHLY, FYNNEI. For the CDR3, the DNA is TGTGCCAGCAGTATCGCCAGGGGTAACGAGCAGTACTTC. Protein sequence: CASSIARGNEQYF.

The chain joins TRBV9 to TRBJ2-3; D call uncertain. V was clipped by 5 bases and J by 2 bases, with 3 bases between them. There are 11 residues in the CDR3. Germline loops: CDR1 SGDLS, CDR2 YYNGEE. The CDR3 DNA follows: TGTGCCAGCAGTAACACAGATACGCAGTATTTT. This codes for CASSNTDTQYF. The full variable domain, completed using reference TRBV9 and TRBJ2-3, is DSGVTQTPKHLITATGQRVTLRCSPRSGDLSVYWYQQSLDQGLQFLIQYYNGEERAKGNILERFSAQQFPDLHSELNLSSLELGDSALYFCASSNTDTQYFGPGTRLTVL.

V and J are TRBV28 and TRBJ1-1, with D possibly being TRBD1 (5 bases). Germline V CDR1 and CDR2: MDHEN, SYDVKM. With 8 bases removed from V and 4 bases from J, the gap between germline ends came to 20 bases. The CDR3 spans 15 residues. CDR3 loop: CASSVGRVPSTEAFF. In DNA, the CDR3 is TGTGCCAGCTCCGTGGGGCGTGTTCCGAGCACTGAAGCTTTCTTT.

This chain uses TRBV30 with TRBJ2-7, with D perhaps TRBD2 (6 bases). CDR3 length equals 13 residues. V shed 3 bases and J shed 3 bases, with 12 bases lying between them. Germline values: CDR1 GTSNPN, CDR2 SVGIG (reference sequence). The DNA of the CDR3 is TGTGCCTGGAGAGGTAGCGGCGACTACGAGCAGTACTTC. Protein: CAWRGSGDYEQYF.

DNA for the CDR3: TGTGCCAGCAGCCCCGGGACAGGGGGGATTTTTGAGCAGTTCTTC. This gives the protein CASSPGTGGIFEQFF. The rearrangement joins TRBV7-9 to TRBJ2-1; 11 positions agree with TRBD1. The CDR3 has 15 amino acids. Per germline, CDR1 SEHNR and CDR2 FQNEAQ (reference sequence). Trimming at V came to 5 bases and at J to 9 bases, leaving 9 bases not matched to a gene.

CDR3 bases: TGCGCCAGCAGCCTCGGGACGGGGGATAATTCACCCCTCCACTTT. It yields the protein CASSLGTGDNSPLHF. J is TRBJ1-6 and V is TRBV4-1; D is perhaps TRBD1 (5 bases). Per the germline V gene, CDR1 is MGHRA and CDR2 is YSYEKL. This CDR3 comprises 15 residues. V was trimmed by 4 bases and J by 5 bases, leaving 12 bases between them.

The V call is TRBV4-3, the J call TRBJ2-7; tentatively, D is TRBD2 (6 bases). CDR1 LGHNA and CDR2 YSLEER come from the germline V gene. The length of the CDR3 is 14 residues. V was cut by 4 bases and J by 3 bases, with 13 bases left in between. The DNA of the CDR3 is TGCGCCAGCAGCCCCGGGACGGGAGTCTACGAGCAGTACTTC. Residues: CASSPGTGVYEQYF.

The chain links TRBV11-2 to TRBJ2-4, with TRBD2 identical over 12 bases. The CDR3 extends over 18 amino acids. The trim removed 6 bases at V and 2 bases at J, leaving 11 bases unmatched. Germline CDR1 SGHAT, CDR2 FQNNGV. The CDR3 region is CASSASLAGGISKNIQYF. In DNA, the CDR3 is TGTGCCAGCAGTGCGAGCCTAGCGGGGGGGATATCCAAAAACATTCAGTACTTC. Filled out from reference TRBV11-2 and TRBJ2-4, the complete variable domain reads EAGVAQSPRYKIIEKRQSVAFWCNPISGHATLYWYQQILGQGPKLLIQFQNNGVVDDSQLPKDRFSAERLKGVDSTLKIQPAKLEDSAVYLCASSASLAGGISKNIQYFGAGTRLSVL.

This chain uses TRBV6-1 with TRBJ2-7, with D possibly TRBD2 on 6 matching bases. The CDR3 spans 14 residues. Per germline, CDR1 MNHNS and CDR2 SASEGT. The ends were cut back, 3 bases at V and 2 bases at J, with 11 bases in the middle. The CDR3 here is CASSEGLLTYEQYF. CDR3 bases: TGTGCCAGCAGTGAGGGACTGTTGACCTACGAGCAGTACTTC.

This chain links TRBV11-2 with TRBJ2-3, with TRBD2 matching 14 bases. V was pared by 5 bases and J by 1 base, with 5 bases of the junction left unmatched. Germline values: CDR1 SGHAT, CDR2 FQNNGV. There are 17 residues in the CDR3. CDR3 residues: CASSPLGLAGGTDTQYF. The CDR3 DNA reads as TGTGCCAGCAGCCCCTTGGGACTAGCGGGGGGCACAGATACGCAGTATTTT.